This T cell receptor (beta chain) was recovered during a study of long-term antiretroviral therapy in people with HIV. General study findings and limits: All time points showed a repertoire dominated by clones expanded before ART.

About this clone itself: The target antigen is unknown. One end of the junction varies from germline; a read error may be responsible.

In the United States, treatment was given to all participants with HIV. The CDR3 has 16 residues. Germline V gene lookup returns CDR1 WSHSY and CDR2 SAAADI. At the survey level, the v3.0 immunoSEQ assay was run. Generated by immunoSEQ multiplex PCR, the TCRdb table keeps only in-frame clones and is missing some. The profile shows tens of thousands of clones, about 88% of them singletons. The TCR was taken from a man aged 55 to 69 with HIV. This specimen consisted of unsorted PBMCs, obtained 0.6 years after starting antiretroviral therapy. The genes are TRBV10-2 and TRBJ2-2, with TRBD2 matching 11 bases. In nucleotides, the CDR3 is TGCGCCAACAGTGAAGAACTAGCGGGAGCCCCCGGGGAGCTGTTTTTT. Translation: CANSEELAGAPGELFF.